The 8 T cell receptor beta chains given below trace back to one sample, sequenced in a study of control samples from healthy donors and cancer patients. TCRdb keeps only in-frame clones here, not all; method: immunoSEQ multiplex PCR. The sample has about 84,000 clones, 91% seen once. Specimen: blood. Receptor source: a man aged 25 to 45 in good health.

In DNA form, the CDR3 reads TGTGCCAGCAGCCACCGACAGTACCAAGAGACCCAGTACTTC. This sequence encodes CASSHRQYQETQYF. This sequence joins TRBV5-4 and TRBJ2-5; TRBD1 might be the D (5 bases). Looked up from germline, CDR1 is SGHNT and CDR2 is YYREEE (reference sequence). The CDR3 consists of 14 residues. V lost 4 bases and J lost 0, with 10 bases in between.

V and J are TRBV21-1 and TRBJ1-5; the table's D gene call, TRBD1, was not cross checked with the DNA. TRBV21-1 has pseudogene status. The CDR3 runs 21 residues. CDR3 sequence reads: CASSKRMRATGGRRSNQPQHF. In DNA, the CDR3 is TGTGCCAGCAGCAAAAGGATGAGGGCGACAGGGGGCAGGAGGAGCAATCAGCCCCAGCATTTT.

This clone appeared a few times. The CDR3: CAISGTSGFYEQYF. The CDR3, as DNA: TGTGCCATCAGCGGGACTAGCGGGTTCTACGAGCAGTACTTC. V and J are TRBV10-3 and TRBJ2-7; 12 bases match TRBD2. Unmatched junction bases numbered 3, after V lost 6 bases and J lost 3 bases. This CDR3 is 14 amino acids long. The germline V gene encodes CDR1 ENHRY and CDR2 SYGVKD.

The V and J genes are TRBV27 and TRBJ1-4; D may be TRBD1 (6 bases). This CDR3 has 14 residues. Trimming took off 7 bases at V and 4 bases at J, with 13 bases between the two ends. Germline V gene data show CDR1 as MNHEY and CDR2 as SMNVEV (reference sequence). The CDR3 DNA follows: TGTGCCAGCAAAACAGGGAGTATTAATGAAAAACTGTTTTTT. It is translated as CASKTGSINEKLFF.

The chain has TRBV7-9 and TRBJ2-7; tentatively, D is TRBD2 (5 bases). Germline lookup yields CDR1 SEHNR and CDR2 FQNEAQ (reference sequence). The CDR3 contains 16 residues. V was clipped by 4 bases and J by 0 bases, with 16 bases between them. CDR3 in amino acids: CASSWPLSGRSYEQYF. CDR3 nucleotide sequence: TGTGCCAGCAGCTGGCCCTTAAGCGGACGCTCCTACGAGCAGTACTTC.

Comment on this clone: The sample carries other DNA sequences with the same CDR3. The chain is built from TRBV6-1 and TRBJ1-5; 7 bases match TRBD1. The ends lost 3 bases at V and 4 bases at J; junction bases unmatched: 3. The CDR3 is 14 residues long. Germline V gives CDR1 MNHNS, CDR2 SASEGT. The CDR3 loop is CASSDRDSNQPQHF. The CDR3 nucleotides read TGTGCCAGCAGTGATAGGGACAGTAATCAGCCCCAGCATTTT.

This clone was seen just once. This rearrangement joins TRBV9 to TRBJ2-7, with D hard to call. Germline V lookup: CDR1 SGDLS, CDR2 YYNGEE. CDR3 length: 14 amino acids. V lost 5 bases and J 5 bases, leaving 17 bases between the germline ends. CDR3 residues: CASSAVVGSDEQYF. In DNA form, the CDR3 reads TGTGCCAGCAGTGCAGTAGTAGGGTCGGACGAGCAGTACTTC.

This chain links TRBV19 with TRBJ1-2; the D is unclear. V lost 10 bases and J 0 bases, leaving 15 bases between the germline ends. The CDR3 is 14 amino acids. Germline V lookup: CDR1 LNHDA, CDR2 SQIVND (reference sequence). The CDR3 DNA sequence: TGTGCCACCCGGGGAGGCACAGCTAACTATGGCTACACCTTC. Translated, it gives CATRGGTANYGYTF.